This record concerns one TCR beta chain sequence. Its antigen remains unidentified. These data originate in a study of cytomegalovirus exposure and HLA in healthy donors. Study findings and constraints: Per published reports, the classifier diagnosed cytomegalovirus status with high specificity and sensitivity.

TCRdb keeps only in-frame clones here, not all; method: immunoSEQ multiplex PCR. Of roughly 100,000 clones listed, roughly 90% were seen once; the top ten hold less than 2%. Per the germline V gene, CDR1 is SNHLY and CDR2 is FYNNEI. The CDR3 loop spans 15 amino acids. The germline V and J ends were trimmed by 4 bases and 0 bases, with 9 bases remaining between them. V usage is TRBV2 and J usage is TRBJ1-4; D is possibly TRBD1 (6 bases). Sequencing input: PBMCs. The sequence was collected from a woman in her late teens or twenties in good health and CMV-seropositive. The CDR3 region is CASSGQASTNEKLFF. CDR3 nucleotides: TGTGCCAGCAGTGGACAGGCCTCAACTAATGAAAAACTGTTTTTT.